These T cell receptor beta chains were read from a single sample in a study of blood T cell repertoires in COVID-19. The repertoire was sequenced with immunoSEQ multiplex PCR; TCRdb's copy has only in-frame clones and lacks some. The sample includes over 50,000 clones, over 80% of them seen just once. Sequencing was done on a sample of peripheral blood. Receptors were obtained from a woman aged 55 to 70 with active or convalescent COVID-19. Each CDR3 is given with its conserved first and last residue. D genes are given only for firm matches. Some rows have no size entry. The others give once, few or many, or a class for an expanded clone.

j_gene,v_gene,d_gene,abundance,CDR3nt,CDR3aa
TRBJ2-1,TRBV6-6,TRBD1,-,TGTGCCAGCAGGAGGACAGGGGAAAATGAGCAGTTCTTC,CASRRTGENEQFF
TRBJ1-6,TRBV2,TRBD1,-,TGTGCCAGCAGGGGACAGGGGCAGGCTAATTCACCCCTCCACTTT,CASRGQGQANSPLHF
TRBJ2-7,TRBV30,TRBD2,-,TGTGCCTGGAGTGTACTAGCGGGGGTCCGTTACGAGCAGTACTTC,CAWSVLAGVRYEQYF
TRBJ1-1,TRBV2,-,once,TGTGCCAGCAGTGTGCAGGGCCGCACTGAAGCTTTCTTT,CASSVQGRTEAFF
TRBJ2-1,TRBV6-5,-,-,TGTGCCAGCAGTCACAGCGGCAATGAGCAGTTCTTC,CASSHSGNEQFF
TRBJ2-5,TRBV19,-,-,TGTGCCAGTAGTATAGAAAGGGGAGAGACCCAGTACTTC,CASSIERGETQYF
TRBJ1-2,TRBV27,-,-,TGTGCCAGCAGTTTATTGGCAGGGCTTAACTATGGCTACACCTTC,CASSLLAGLNYGYTF
TRBJ2-5,TRBV30,TRBD2,-,TGTGCCTGGAGTGTCATAGCGGGAGTTTCGGAGACCCAGTACTTC,CAWSVIAGVSETQYF
TRBJ2-4,TRBV6-5,-,-,TGTGCCAGCAGTTATACAATGGGGCAAGGAAAAAACATTCAGTACTTC,CASSYTMGQGKNIQYF
TRBJ1-5,TRBV2,-,few,TGTGCCAGCAGTGAGGGGGCAGGGAACAGAAATCAGCCCCAGCATTTT,CASSEGAGNRNQPQHF
TRBJ1-5,TRBV5-8,-,few,TGTGCCAGCAGCGAGGAGGGAGGTCCCCATCAGCCCCAGCATTTT,CASSEEGGPHQPQHF
TRBJ1-2,TRBV12-3/TRBV12-4,-,-,TGTGCCAGCAGCACAGGGTATGGCTACACCTTC,CASSTGYGYTF
TRBJ2-7,TRBV5-1,-,once,TGCGCCAGCAGCTTGGTAGGGGGAATCGAATACGAGCAGTACTTC,CASSLVGGIEYEQYF
TRBJ1-3,TRBV29-1,-,-,TGCAGCGGCCAGGGTTGGGGTGGAAACACCATATATTTT,CSGQGWGGNTIYF
TRBJ1-5,TRBV19,TRBD1,-,TGTGCCACCCAGGACAGGTGGGGACAGCCCCAGCATTTT,CATQDRWGQPQHF
TRBJ1-4,TRBV5-1,TRBD1,-,TGCGCCAGCAAATCCATTACAGGGGGCGGCGAAAAACTGTTTTTT,CASKSITGGGEKLFF
TRBJ2-7,TRBV7-2,TRBD2,few,TGTGCCAGCAGCTCCGTAGCGGGAGCTTACGAGCAGTACTTC,CASSSVAGAYEQYF
TRBJ2-5,TRBV10-3,-,-,TGTGCCATCAGTGAGGCAGGGGAGGAGACCCAGTACTTC,CAISEAGEETQYF
TRBJ1-2,TRBV18,-,-,TGTGCCAGCTCACTCGACAGAAACTATGGCTACACCTTC,CASSLDRNYGYTF
TRBJ1-2,TRBV3-1/TRBV3-2,-,-,TGTGCCAGCAGCCAACAACAGAACTATGGCTACACCTTC,CASSQQQNYGYTF
TRBJ1-4,TRBV30,-,once,TGTGCCTGGAGTGTACCCTTTTTCACAGGGCGGCTTGAAAAACTGTTTTTT,CAWSVPFFTGRLEKLFF
TRBJ1-3,TRBV11-3,TRBD1,-,TGTGCCAGCAGCTCGACAGGGCCTGGAAACACCATATATTTT,CASSSTGPGNTIYF
TRBJ1-1,TRBV28,TRBD1,-,TGTGCCAGCAGGACAGGGAAAAGAACTGAAGCTTTCTTT,CASRTGKRTEAFF
TRBJ2-4,TRBV10-3,-,-,TGTGCCATCAGTGAGTCGAGCCTTTTAACAAACATTCAGTACTTC,CAISESSLLTNIQYF
TRBJ2-7,TRBV7-6,TRBD2,once,TGTGCCAGCAGCCCTCTAGCGGGAATCTCCTACGAGCAGTACTTC,CASSPLAGISYEQYF
TRBJ2-1,TRBV10-3,-,-,TGTGCCATCAGCCGCGGTGGGAATGAGCAGTTCTTC,CAISRGGNEQFF
TRBJ1-5,TRBV30,TRBD1,-,TGTGCCTGGAGTGCCGGACAGGGAGTCGGTCAGCCCCAGCATTTT,CAWSAGQGVGQPQHF
TRBJ2-3,TRBV28,TRBD2,-,TGTGCCAGCAGGGGACGCGGGAGGGCCGCAGATACGCAGTATTTT,CASRGRGRAADTQYF
TRBJ2-5,TRBV10-3,TRBD2,-,TGTGCCATCAGTGAGGGGACCTTTGTAATCAGGCGGGGGGAGGAGACCCAGTACTTC,CAISEGTFVIRRGEETQYF
TRBJ1-5,TRBV10-1,TRBD1,few,TGCGCCAGCTCTTGGACAGGGGGCAATCAGCCCCAGCATTTT,CASSWTGGNQPQHF
TRBJ1-1,TRBV5-4,-,-,TGTGCCAGCAGCTTGTGGGCAGGAGGTGAAGCTTTCTTT,CASSLWAGGEAFF
TRBJ2-7,TRBV7-8,TRBD1,-,TGTGCCAGCAGCTTAGGGGACAGGGTGGCCTACGAGCAGTACTTC,CASSLGDRVAYEQYF
TRBJ2-2,TRBV5-1,-,-,TGCGCCAGCAGCTTGGACTTTCCAAACACCGGGGAGCTGTTTTTT,CASSLDFPNTGELFF
TRBJ2-3,TRBV3-1/TRBV3-2,-,-,TGTGCCAGCAGCCAAGATAAGGGGTCTATACGCACAGATACGCAGTATTTT,CASSQDKGSIRTDTQYF
TRBJ2-3,TRBV9,-,-,TGTGCCAGCAGCGTAGTAGGAGAAGCGCAGTATTTT,CASSVVGEAQYF
TRBJ1-3,TRBV30,-,-,TGTGCCTGGAGTGCAGGGTACGGAAACACCATATATTTT,CAWSAGYGNTIYF
TRBJ2-7,TRBV5-4,-,-,TGTGCCAGCAGCTTGGCCGCGGGGTCAACCTACGAGCAGTACTTC,CASSLAAGSTYEQYF
TRBJ1-1,TRBV18,-,-,TGTGCCAGCTCCCCCGACGGAGAGTCCTATCGAGCTTTCTTT,CASSPDGESYRAFF
TRBJ1-5,TRBV6-5,-,-,TGTGCCAGCAGTAAGCAGGGTAGATGGGATCAGCCCCAGCATTTT,CASSKQGRWDQPQHF
TRBJ2-5,TRBV5-4,-,-,TGTGCCAGCAGTCTACAGGGGACTCAAGAGACCCAGTACTTC,CASSLQGTQETQYF
TRBJ2-1,TRBV7-9,-,once,TGTGCCAGCAGCTTGTGGGGGGGCCAGTACAATGAGCAGTTCTTC,CASSLWGGQYNEQFF
TRBJ1-3,TRBV7-2,TRBD1,-,TGTGCCAGCAGCTCGGACAGGGGAAACACCATATATTTT,CASSSDRGNTIYF
TRBJ1-2,TRBV7-9,TRBD1,-,TGTGCCAGCAGCTTGGGACAGGGCGTCCGATCTGGCTACACCTTC,CASSLGQGVRSGYTF
TRBJ1-4,TRBV5-1,TRBD1,-,TGCGCCAGCAGCTCTACAGGGGACGTCAATGAAAAACTGTTTTTT,CASSSTGDVNEKLFF
TRBJ1-2,TRBV27,-,few,TGTGCCAGCAGTTCCGACAGAGGCTATGGCTACACCTTC,CASSSDRGYGYTF
TRBJ2-7,TRBV4-3,TRBD2,-,TGCGCCAGCAGCCAAGACCTAGCGGGCTCCTACGAGCAGTACTTC,CASSQDLAGSYEQYF
TRBJ2-7,TRBV2,TRBD2,-,TGTGCCAGCAGTTTCGGGACTAGCGGGACTGGCTACGAGCAGTACTTC,CASSFGTSGTGYEQYF
TRBJ2-1,TRBV9,TRBD2,-,TGTGCCAGCAGCCTCGGGACTAGCGCGCTTGGAGCGGATGAGCAGTTCTTC,CASSLGTSALGADEQFF
TRBJ2-2,TRBV29-1,-,-,TGCAGCGTTGAAGGGATGACAGAGAACACCGGGGAGCTGTTTTTT,CSVEGMTENTGELFF
TRBJ2-1,TRBV4-2,-,-,TGTGCCAGCAGCCAAGTTGCGGTAGCGGAAGCCCTCGATGAGCAGTTCTTC,CASSQVAVAEALDEQFF
TRBJ1-1,TRBV3-1/TRBV3-2,-,-,TGTGCCAGCAGCCGGGGACAAAAGGCTGAAGCTTTCTTT,CASSRGQKAEAFF
TRBJ2-5,TRBV11-2,-,once,TGTGCCAGCAGCTTAGGTCAGTTGGCGCGGGAGACCCAGTACTTC,CASSLGQLARETQYF
TRBJ2-2,TRBV2,-,-,TGTGCCAGCAGTGAAGTACAGGGGAACACCGGGGAGCTGTTTTTT,CASSEVQGNTGELFF
TRBJ1-2,TRBV6-1,-,-,TGTGCCAGCAGTGAGCAGCGGGGCTATGGCTACACCTTC,CASSEQRGYGYTF
TRBJ2-1,TRBV6-1,TRBD2,-,TGTGCCAGCAGTGATTCGGTAGCGGGGGCCCTACTTCTCTACAATGAGCAGTTCTTC,CASSDSVAGALLLYNEQFF
TRBJ1-6,TRBV4-2,TRBD1,-,TGTGCCAGCAGCCAAGAAGGTGGGAGCAGGGGGCTTGGTAATTCACCCCTCCACTTT,CASSQEGGSRGLGNSPLHF
TRBJ2-1,TRBV7-3,TRBD2,-,TGTGCCAGCAGCCCGGGGCTAGCGGTAGTGAGTGAGCAGTTCTTC,CASSPGLAVVSEQFF
TRBJ2-3,TRBV10-3,-,-,TGTGCCATCAGTGGAGGGGGGGTCACAGATACGCAGTATTTT,CAISGGGVTDTQYF
TRBJ1-2,TRBV14,-,once,TGTGCCAGCAGCCAAGCAGGCTACTCTCATGGCTACACCTTC,CASSQAGYSHGYTF
TRBJ2-1,TRBV11-2,TRBD2,-,TGTGCCAGCAGCGGGTCGGGGGGCTACAATGAGCAGTTCTTC,CASSGSGGYNEQFF